Below, one T cell receptor (beta chain) is given with its context. Per the original data handling: Amplified reference gene primers provided the basis for estimating nucleated cell counts. Produced via immunoSEQ multiplex PCR; TCRdb's table is partial and in-frame only. V and J calls and clone size are given by that table; D and trimming were obtained from the DNA. The repertoire holds about 130,000 clones, with around 74% as singletons. The data originate from a study of blood T cell repertoires in COVID-19. Seattle researchers signed up patients amid active infection and tracked them longitudinally. Germline loops: CDR1 MDHEN, CDR2 SYDVKM. This CDR3 is 15 amino acids long. V dropped 5 bases and J dropped 1 base, with 12 bases sitting between them.

Specimen: peripheral blood. This chain links TRBV28 with TRBJ1-5; D gene unclear. This receptor was identified in an elderly man with COVID-19, enrolled during active disease. The CDR3 here is CASSASDWSNQPQHF. In nucleotides, the CDR3 is TGTGCCAGCAGTGCCTCGGACTGGAGCAATCAGCCCCAGCATTTT.